The entry below gives a single TCR beta chain sequence along with its context. This sample was included in a study of blood T cell repertoires in COVID-19. About the research overall: The origin of the acute and convalescent COVID-19 samples was the United States, Italy and Spain. Sources were T cells, B-cell-depleted T cells, or PBMCs; the material itself was cDNA or gDNA.

Original analysis: How many nucleated cells were present was estimated from reference gene primer amplification. The protocol was immunoSEQ multiplex PCR, while the TCRdb copy is restricted to in-frame clones and leaves out a portion. V and J calls and clone size follow that table, whereas D and trimming were derived from the DNA. In the table there are more than 110,000 clones, approximately 85% of which are singletons. The sequence was collected from a man aged 45-65 years with acute or convalescent COVID-19. Sequencing was done on a sample of peripheral blood.

The CDR3 protein is CASSVSDGLAGPTKQYF. In nucleotides, the CDR3 is TGTGCCAGCAGCGTATCCGACGGACTAGCGGGACCTACGAAACAGTACTTC. The genes are TRBV9 and TRBJ2-7; 12 nucleotides line up with TRBD2. Germline V gene data show CDR1 as SGDLS and CDR2 as YYNGEE. V lost 1 base to trimming and J lost 10 bases; unmatched junction nucleotides: 15. This CDR3 is 17 amino acids long.